Each of the 7 T cell receptor beta chains below was sequenced from the same sample in a study of blood T cell repertoires in COVID-19. Data came from immunoSEQ multiplex PCR; TCRdb stores just in-frame clones and leaves some out. The sample lists more than 85,000 clones, around 87% seen once, with 15% to 20% in the top ten. Sequenced: peripheral blood. These receptors came from a human donor in a cohort sampled during active COVID-19.

V is TRBV2 and J is TRBJ2-7; a possible D gene is TRBD1 (6 bases). In germline, CDR1 is SNHLY, CDR2 FYNNEI. Trimming took off 6 bases at V and 5 bases at J, with 8 bases between the two ends. The CDR3 is 11 residues long. The CDR3 bases are TGTGCCAGCAGCCGACAGGACGAGCAGTACTTC. Amino acids: CASSRQDEQYF.

The chain recombines TRBV28 with TRBJ1-6; D is uncertain. Germline-derived CDR1 and CDR2 are MDHEN and SYDVKM. CDR3 length equals 12 residues. The CDR3 nucleotides read TGTGGTTCTAGCTCCTATAATTCACCCCTCCACTTT. Translation gives CGSSSYNSPLHF.

In this sample, this clone turned up once. V gene TRBV27 combines with J gene TRBJ1-5; no clear D gene. Trimming removed 1 base from V and 5 bases from J, with 12 bases in between. From germline, CDR1 is MNHEY and CDR2 SMNVEV (reference sequence). The CDR3 totals 15 residues. The CDR3 reads CASSLLGRGYQPQHF. The CDR3 DNA sequence: TGTGCCAGCAGTTTATTAGGGAGAGGTTATCAGCCCCAGCATTTT.

V is TRBV29-1 and J is TRBJ2-1, with D perhaps matching TRBD1 (7 bases). There are 12 residues in the CDR3. With 6 bases removed from V and 5 bases from J, the gap between germline ends came to 11 bases. In germline, CDR1 is SQVTM, CDR2 ANQGSEA. The CDR3 nucleotides read TGCAGCGTGGAGGGACAGAACAATGAGCAGTTCTTC. It codes for CSVEGQNNEQFF.

V usage is TRBV19 and J usage is TRBJ1-5; TRBD1 matches 8 bases. The germline gives CDR1 LNHDA, CDR2 SQIVND (reference sequence). The CDR3 runs 14 residues. Unmatched junction bases numbered 7, after V lost 5 bases and J lost 7 bases. Here the CDR3 reads CASSEAGGWQPQHF. CDR3 bases: TGTGCCAGTAGTGAAGCAGGGGGCTGGCAGCCCCAGCATTTT. Full variable domain (remainder filled in from reference TRBV19 and TRBJ1-5): DGGITQSPKYLFRKEGQNVTLSCEQNLNHDAMYWYRQDPGQGLRLIYYSQIVNDFQKGDIAEGYSVSREKKESFPLTVTSAQKNPTAFYLCASSEAGGWQPQHFGDGTRLSIL.

The chain joins TRBV11-3 to TRBJ2-1, with a weak D call TRBD1 (6 bases). CDR1 SGHNT and CDR2 YENEEA come from the germline V gene. This CDR3 has 15 amino acids. Between the trimmed V and J ends, which lost 5 bases and 4 bases, there was a span of 15 bases. As DNA, the CDR3 is TGTGCCAGCAGCGACGGACAGACTCGATACAATGAGCAGTTCTTC. It specifies CASSDGQTRYNEQFF.

The chain is built from TRBV6-2 or TRBV6-3 and TRBJ2-7; TRBD2 matches 7 bases. Germline V gives CDR1 MNHEY, CDR2 SVGEGT. This CDR3 has 15 amino acids. The V segment lost 2 bases and the J segment 2 bases; nucleotides outside the gene matches: 6. CDR3 residues: CASSYPQRGPYEQYF. The CDR3, as DNA: TGTGCCAGCAGTTACCCACAGCGGGGACCCTACGAGCAGTACTTC.